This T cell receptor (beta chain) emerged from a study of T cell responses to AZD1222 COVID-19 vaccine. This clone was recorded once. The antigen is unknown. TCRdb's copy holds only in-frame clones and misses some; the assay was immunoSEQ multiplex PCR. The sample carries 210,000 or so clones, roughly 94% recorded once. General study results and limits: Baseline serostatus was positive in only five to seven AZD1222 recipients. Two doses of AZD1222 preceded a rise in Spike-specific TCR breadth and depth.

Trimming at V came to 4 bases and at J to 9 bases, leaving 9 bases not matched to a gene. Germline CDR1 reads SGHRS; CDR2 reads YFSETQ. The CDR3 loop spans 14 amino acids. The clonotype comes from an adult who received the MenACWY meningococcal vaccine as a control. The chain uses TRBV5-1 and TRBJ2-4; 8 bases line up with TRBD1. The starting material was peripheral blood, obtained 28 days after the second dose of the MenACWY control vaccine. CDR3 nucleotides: TGCGCCAGCAGCCCAGGACAGGGATCTGGCATTCAGTACTTC. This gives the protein CASSPGQGSGIQYF.